This is a list of T cell receptor beta chains from one sample in a study of T cell responses to AZD1222 COVID-19 vaccine. The repertoire was sequenced with immunoSEQ multiplex PCR; TCRdb's copy has only in-frame clones and lacks some. The profile shows some 150,000 clones, more than 75% of them singletons. The sample was peripheral blood, taken 28 days after the second AZD1222 dose. Receptors originate from an adult who received the AZD1222 COVID-19 vaccine. The CDR3 runs from the conserved cysteine through the conserved F or W. The D gene is left open where the match is weak. Expanded clones get a size class; other rows say once, few or many, or leave the size out.

TRBJ2-1 NA TRBV7-7 NA CASSLDLYNEQFF TGTGCTAGCAGCTTAGACTTATACAATGAGCAGTTCTTC
TRBJ1-2 NA TRBV7-9 NA CASSPDTAVYGYTF TGTGCCAGCAGCCCTGACACGGCCGTCTATGGCTACACCTTC
TRBJ2-2 NA TRBV12-1 NA CASSFAPGTGELFF NA
TRBJ1-3 NA TRBV30 NA CAWRLTESSGNTIYF TGTGCCTGGAGGTTGACAGAGTCCTCTGGAAACACCATATATTTT
TRBJ2-6 NA TRBV2 NA CASSASGGWGSGANVLTF TGTGCCAGCAGTGCTTCTGGGGGATGGGGATCTGGGGCCAACGTCCTGACTTTC
TRBJ2-1 NA TRBV5-1 NA CASSGYKSSYNEQFF TGCGCCAGCAGCGGGTACAAGTCCTCCTACAATGAGCAGTTCTTC
TRBJ1-2 NA TRBV12-3/TRBV12-4 NA CASSLGGYTF TGTGCCAGCAGTTTGGGGGGCTACACCTTC
TRBJ1-5 few TRBV19 NA CASRGGGEGLNQPQHF TGTGCCAGTAGGGGTGGGGGCGAGGGGCTAAATCAGCCCCAGCATTTT
TRBJ2-1 NA TRBV6-2/TRBV6-3 TRBD2 CASSTLTGGSYNEQFF TGTGCCAGCAGTACCTTGACCGGGGGGAGCTACAATGAGCAGTTCTTC
TRBJ2-3 NA TRBV6-2/TRBV6-3 TRBD1 CASSDRGRTDTQYF TGTGCCAGCAGCGACAGGGGGAGAACAGATACGCAGTATTTT
TRBJ1-2 NA TRBV7-2 NA CASSGEDLCPSF TGTGCCAGCAGCGGCGAAGACTTGTGTCCCTCCTTC
TRBJ2-6 NA TRBV27 NA CASSSRMLSGANVLTF TGTGCCAGCAGTTCCCGGATGCTCTCTGGGGCCAACGTCCTGACTTTC
TRBJ2-3 NA TRBV5-1 NA CASSLARDSDTQYF TGCGCCAGCAGCTTGGCCAGGGATTCAGATACGCAGTATTTT
TRBJ2-1 NA TRBV6-2/TRBV6-3 TRBD2 CASSYSRGGPSNEQFF TGTGCCAGCAGTTACTCGCGGGGGGGCCCGAGCAATGAGCAGTTCTTC
TRBJ2-1 NA TRBV11-2 TRBD2 CASSLGLAANEQFF TGTGCCAGCAGCTTAGGGCTAGCGGCTAATGAGCAGTTCTTC
TRBJ2-7 NA TRBV21-1 NA CASSKVWGCDEQYF TGTGCCAGCAGCAAAGTTTGGGGATGTGATGAGCAGTACTTC
TRBJ2-7 NA TRBV10-1 TRBD1 CASSRTGVSYEQYF TGCGCCAGCAGCCGAACAGGGGTGAGCTACGAGCAGTACTTC
TRBJ2-5 NA TRBV29-1 NA CSVSGETQYF TGCAGCGTTTCAGGGGAGACCCAGTACTTC
TRBJ2-1 NA TRBV6-5 NA CASSSETGYNEQFF TGTGCCAGCAGTTCCGAGACAGGCTACAATGAGCAGTTCTTC
TRBJ2-5 NA TRBV5-4 TRBD1 CASSFKGAEETQYF TGTGCCAGCAGCTTTAAGGGGGCTGAAGAGACCCAGTACTTC
TRBJ1-3 NA TRBV2 NA CASRSDSGTNTIYF TGTGCCAGCAGATCGGACAGTGGAACAAACACCATATATTTT
TRBJ1-2 NA TRBV6-1 NA CASSEGWAGTAYGYTF TGTGCCAGCAGTGAAGGTTGGGCGGGGACTGCCTATGGCTACACCTTC
TRBJ2-3 NA TRBV6-5 NA CASSYSTVVGPDTQYF TGTGCCAGCAGTTACTCGACGGTAGTCGGGCCAGATACGCAGTATTTT
TRBJ2-7 NA TRBV2 NA CASHTAGLGEQYF TGTGCCAGCCATACCGCAGGTTTGGGCGAGCAGTACTTC
TRBJ1-1 few TRBV30 TRBD1 CAWRPWDREGQGAFF TGTGCCTGGAGGCCGTGGGACAGGGAGGGCCAAGGGGCTTTCTTT
TRBJ1-2 NA TRBV27 NA CASSLVSGYGYTF TGTGCCAGCAGTTTAGTATCAGGTTATGGCTACACCTTC
TRBJ1-2 NA TRBV7-2 TRBD1 CASSLDRDRGYGYTF TGTGCCAGCAGCTTAGATAGGGACAGGGGGTATGGCTACACCTTC
TRBJ2-3 NA TRBV19 TRBD2 CASSPRGERGTDTQYF TGTGCCAGTAGTCCCCGGGGCGAGCGGGGAACAGATACGCAGTATTTT
TRBJ1-2 once TRBV6-5 TRBD1 CASSHTGGGYTF TGTGCCAGCAGTCACACAGGGGGCGGCTACACCTTC
TRBJ1-4 NA TRBV27 TRBD1 CASRPTRTGVEKLFF TGTGCCAGCAGACCCACACGGACAGGGGTTGAAAAACTGTTTTTT
TRBJ2-3 few TRBV6-5 NA CASSLRGDTQYF TGTGCCAGCAGTCTCAGGGGAGATACGCAGTATTTT
TRBJ1-4 once TRBV5-6 NA CASSIRDSRLFF TGTGCCAGCAGCATCCGGGATAGTAGACTGTTTTTT
TRBJ2-7 NA TRBV6-5 NA CASSYSGTTYEQYF TGTGCCAGCAGTTACTCGGGGACAACCTACGAGCAGTACTTC
TRBJ1-2 once TRBV12-3/TRBV12-4 NA CASSPEVGYTF TGTGCCAGCAGCCCCGAGGTGGGCTACACCTTC
TRBJ1-6 NA TRBV6-5 NA CASTWMGEDSPLHF TGTGCCAGCACCTGGATGGGGGAGGATTCACCCCTCCACTTT
TRBJ2-1 NA TRBV19 NA CASSIKGSLYNEQFF TGTGCCAGTAGTATAAAAGGGTCCCTGTACAATGAGCAGTTCTTC
TRBJ1-4 once TRBV7-2 NA CASSQKGSATNEKLFF TGTGCCAGCAGCCAGAAGGGTTCTGCAACTAATGAAAAACTGTTTTTT
TRBJ1-6 NA TRBV27 NA CASSPLSRSHNSPLHF TGTGCCAGCAGCCCACTAAGTCGGAGTCATAATTCACCCCTCCACTTT
TRBJ1-5 once TRBV7-2 NA CASSLAGGGNQPQHF TGTGCCAGCAGCTTAGCCGGGGGCGGGAATCAGCCCCAGCATTTT
TRBJ1-2 NA TRBV10-3 NA CAISDGTTYGYTF TGTGCCATCAGTGACGGGACAACCTATGGCTACACCTTC
TRBJ2-7 NA TRBV5-5 TRBD2 CASSGGTSGWATYEQYF TGTGCCAGCAGCGGAGGGACTAGCGGTTGGGCCACATACGAGCAGTACTTC
TRBJ1-1 NA TRBV28 NA CASTAVLNTEAFF TGTGCCAGCACCGCCGTATTGAACACTGAAGCTTTCTTT